These T cell receptor beta chains were read from a single sample in a study of technical replicates of blood from a handful of donors. Method: immunoSEQ multiplex PCR; TCRdb's copy keeps in-frame clones and lacks some. The data show roughly 100,000 clones, with 90% to 96% seen just once and more than 0.35% held by the top ten. Sequenced input: T cells isolated from PBMCs. These receptor sequences come from a human donor in good health. Each CDR3 is given without its conserved first and last residue. Clone size is stated in some rows and not others, as once, few, many or a class when expanded.

abundance: .; v_gene: TRBV6-6; CDR3aa: ASTPDSSYGYT
abundance: .; v_gene: TRBV19; CDR3aa: ASSRGDSYNEQF
abundance: .; v_gene: TRBV5-6; CDR3aa: ASSLGTSGRAYEQY
abundance: .; v_gene: TRBV7-9; CDR3aa: ASSLGGSPKNIQY
abundance: once; v_gene: TRBV10-3; CDR3aa: AISFSGPETQY
abundance: .; v_gene: TRBV7-9; CDR3aa: ASSTPGQGTDTQY
abundance: .; v_gene: TRBV4-3; CDR3aa: ASSQEWPNEKLF
abundance: .; v_gene: TRBV7-2; CDR3aa: ASSLGRGGYT
abundance: .; v_gene: TRBV29-1; CDR3aa: SLSQGVGYGYT
abundance: .; v_gene: TRBV5-4; CDR3aa: ASSRTGGTEAF
abundance: .; v_gene: TRBV27; CDR3aa: ASSPVQQGDEQY